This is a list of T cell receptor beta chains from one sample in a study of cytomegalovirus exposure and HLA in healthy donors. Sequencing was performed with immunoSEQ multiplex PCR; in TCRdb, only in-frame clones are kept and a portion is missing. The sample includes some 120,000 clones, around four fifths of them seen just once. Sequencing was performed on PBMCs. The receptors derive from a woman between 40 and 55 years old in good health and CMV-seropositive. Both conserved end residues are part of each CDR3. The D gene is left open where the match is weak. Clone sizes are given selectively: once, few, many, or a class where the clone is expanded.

CDR3: CASSLSTGSTDTQYF
DNA: TGTGCCAGCAGCTTAAGCACGGGAAGCACAGATACGCAGTATTTT
size: NA
J: TRBJ2-3
V: TRBV7-2
D: NA

CDR3: CASSRSPGETQYF
DNA: TGTGCCAGTAGTAGATCCCCGGGGGAGACCCAGTACTTC
size: NA
J: TRBJ2-5
V: TRBV19
D: NA

CDR3: CASSQEIAGEYTDTQYF
DNA: TGCGCCAGCAGCCAGGAGATAGCGGGGGAGTACACAGATACGCAGTATTTT
size: few
J: TRBJ2-3
V: TRBV4-3
D: TRBD2

CDR3: CSARVTGWGYTF
DNA: TGCAGCGCTCGGGTGACCGGTTGGGGCTACACCTTC
size: NA
J: TRBJ1-2
V: TRBV29-1
D: NA

CDR3: CATSRDMTKGNYGYTF
DNA: TGTGCCACCAGCAGAGATATGACTAAAGGCAACTATGGCTACACCTTC
size: NA
J: TRBJ1-2
V: TRBV15
D: NA

CDR3: CASSSSVSTDTQYF
DNA: TGTGCCAGCAGCTCTAGCGTTAGCACAGATACGCAGTATTTT
size: NA
J: TRBJ2-3
V: TRBV7-2
D: NA

CDR3: CASSMRAVGNTIYF
DNA: TGTGCCAGTAGTATGAGGGCGGTCGGAAACACCATATATTTT
size: NA
J: TRBJ1-3
V: TRBV19
D: NA

CDR3: CASSSGPPPSREQYF
DNA: TGTGCCAGCAGCTCCGGCCCTCCCCCGTCGAGGGAGCAGTACTTC
size: NA
J: TRBJ2-7
V: TRBV5-5
D: NA

CDR3: CASSLGNQGAEQYF
DNA: TGTGCCAGCAGCTTAGGTAATCAGGGGGCCGAGCAGTACTTC
size: NA
J: TRBJ2-7
V: TRBV7-9
D: TRBD1

CDR3: CASKIQGATGELFF
DNA: TGTGCCAGCAAAATACAGGGGGCGACCGGGGAGCTGTTTTTT
size: few
J: TRBJ2-2
V: TRBV27
D: TRBD1

CDR3: CASSPRRDSYEQYF
DNA: TGTGCCAGCTCACCACGCCGGGACTCCTACGAGCAGTACTTC
size: NA
J: TRBJ2-7
V: TRBV18
D: NA

CDR3: CASRVTRDRGGTEAFF
DNA: TGTGCCAGCAGAGTGACCCGGGACAGGGGCGGCACTGAAGCTTTCTTT
size: NA
J: TRBJ1-1
V: TRBV2
D: TRBD1

CDR3: CASTPDRVSTQYF
DNA: TGTGCCAGTACCCCGGACAGGGTTAGTACGCAGTATTTT
size: NA
J: TRBJ2-3
V: TRBV19
D: TRBD1

CDR3: CASTTGDPPLAGVQETQYF
DNA: TGCGCCAGCACGACGGGAGACCCCCCGCTAGCGGGAGTCCAAGAGACCCAGTACTTC
size: NA
J: TRBJ2-5
V: TRBV5-1
D: TRBD2

CDR3: CASSPSVGQGVYGYTF
DNA: TGTGCCAGCAGTCCAAGTGTCGGTCAGGGGGTCTATGGCTACACCTTC
size: NA
J: TRBJ1-2
V: TRBV7-9
D: TRBD1